The sequence of this T cell receptor (beta chain) was determined in a study of CD8+ T cells in alopecia areata. Study-level information: Twice daily, treated patients received 5 to 10 mg of oral tofacitinib. Findings and caveats of the study: Higher clonality than in normal scalp was seen in lesional scalp, especially alopecia totalis/universalis. Tissue-resident alphabeta T cells belonging to normal skin likewise get sequenced within scalp specimens.

Cell sorting on a FACSAria was used to separate CD4+ and CD8+ T cells from the PBMCs. Trimming cost V 1 base and J 8 bases, with 9 bases left between them. This CDR3 comprises 13 residues. Germline assignment: CDR1 SGHVS and CDR2 FQNEAQ. In the case of this clone: Its target is unknown.

TCR sequencing used cDNA made by reverse transcription of extracted RNA. Repertoires were generated with immunoSEQ multiplex PCR, while TCRdb's copy carries only in-frame clones and drops some. Of 100,000 to 150,000 clones in the sample, approximately 49% are singletons; the top ten hold around a sixth. The sequencing here drew on CD8+ T cells sorted from blood, taken at week 0. The J gene is TRBJ1-5, the V gene TRBV7-8; D unclear. This TCR derives from a human donor with alopecia areata. The CDR3 region is CASSLDHLEPQHF. The DNA for the CDR3 is TGTGCCAGCAGCTTAGATCACCTGGAGCCCCAGCATTTT.